This section outlines one T cell receptor (beta chain) sequence together with its context. This clonotype counts as medium-sized (0.01 to 0.1%). Its antigen has not been determined. Qualities for individual bases were not recorded, and no much larger clone is one base off. These data originate in a study of CD8 T cells in ankylosing spondylitis (dated by TCRdb to about 2017). General notes on the study: The study profiled T cell receptor beta repertoires in healthy donors and ankylosing spondylitis patients to find disease-linked TCR variants. The full study cohort comprised some 27 ankylosing spondylitis patients and over 95 healthy donors. Peripheral blood samples were taken, and synovial fluid was additionally collected from ankylosing spondylitis patients.

TCRdb shows the sequencer as Illumina HiSeq 2500. Quantitative 5'-RACE with molecular barcodes was the method used to prepare the TCR beta libraries. In the source study's methods: A new computational method based on a probabilistic model of VDJ rearrangement was used to identify disease-linked TCR variants. TCRdb trimmed the raw reads at Q25, called clones with MiXCR and kept productive beta chains. Identical CDR3 proteins give one entry, which carries the most common genes and DNA. It is TCRdb's table, rather than the study itself, that gives the V and J calls and clone size. The sample table records around 150,000 distinct CDR3 sequences; approximately 10% of these occur just once. The top ten hold around 4.1% of the sample. The paper as a whole reports these results and caveats: The disease-linked clones showed a CD8+ phenotype and occurred at relatively low frequencies in peripheral blood. Some motif variants had previously been reported in the synovial fluid and blood of reactive arthritis patients, which suggests shared mechanisms of disease initiation. Significant enrichment of the disease-linked clones was reported in matched synovial fluid samples from ankylosing spondylitis patients. A TCR beta motif made up of about eight highly homologous amino acid variants appeared to be characteristic of blood from ankylosing spondylitis patients.

The CDR3 sequence holds 15 residues, the cysteine and phenylalanine included. The CDR3 DNA has 45 bases and is translated from base 1. The V end gives up 3 bases and the J end 3 bases, leaving 8 bases in the junction not matched to a gene. Per the germline V gene (reference sequence), DFQATT is the CDR1 and SNEGSKA is the CDR2. The sequence came from a female donor with ankylosing spondylitis or in good health (not recorded which). This chain is built from TRBV20-1 and TRBJ2-3; 8 bases in the junction line up with TRBD2. Material: blood, either unsorted or a sorted T cell fraction (not recorded which). The DNA is as follows: TGCAGTGCTAGCCCGAAGCGGGGGCAAACAGATACGCAGTATTTT. It specifies CSASPKRGQTDTQYF.